The T cell receptor (beta chain) described here comes from a study of T cell responses to AZD1222 COVID-19 vaccine. Study information: Timing groups of about 4 and about 12 weeks for second doses were pooled. Findings of the study overall: Unmutated variant regions are reportedly targeted by nearly half of spike-specific TCRs. Mostly white British, mostly female donors; authors suggested clonal diversity may be underestimated. Repertoire collection took place solely once the T cell response had peaked.

Trimming removed 7 bases from V and 8 bases from J, with 17 bases in between. The CDR3 extends over 13 amino acids. The V gene's germline CDR1 is SGHTA and CDR2 FQGNSA. A remark on this clone: Its antigen is still unknown.

TCRdb's table, derived via immunoSEQ multiplex PCR, lists solely in-frame clones and lacks some. The table lists about 130,000 clones, 80% to 90% of them singletons. The rearrangement links TRBV7-2 to TRBJ1-2, with D perhaps matching TRBD1 (5 bases). The TCR originated in an adult in good health. The material sequenced was peripheral blood, taken on day 0 of AZD1222 vaccination. The CDR3, as DNA: TGTGCCAGCACCCGGGACTCCATTCAAGGCTACACCTTC. Encoded protein: CASTRDSIQGYTF.